This TCR beta chain came from a study of T-cell memory formation after mild COVID-19. General observations from the study: Largely, contracting CD4+ clones fell within CM and EM, and contracting CD8+ clones within EMRA.

Using its own MiXCR run on the 5' RACE reads, TCRdb lists one record per CDR3 protein. The data show hundreds of thousands of distinct CDR3 sequences, 16% seen once. This CDR3 is built from 15 residues. V was pared by 1 base and J by 2 bases, with 11 bases between. Germline CDR1 reads SGHAT; CDR2 reads FQNNGV. This clonotype has just a few counts. The antigen is undetermined. Sequencing was carried out using PBMCs or a T cell subset sorted from them (not recorded which). The rearrangement joins TRBV11-2 to TRBJ1-1, with D maybe TRBD1 (6 bases). This TCR derives from a man between 18 and 29 years old who had mild COVID-19 (a few samples of this study predate the infection). Cell type and time point are not known. As DNA, the CDR3 is TGTGCCAGCAGCTTAGTGGGGGGGCATAACACTGAAGCTTTCTTT. Amino acids: CASSLVGGHNTEAFF.